Listed below are T cell receptor beta chains from one sample, sequenced in a study of early T cells in non-severe SARS-CoV-2 infection. TCRdb re-called the 5' RACE reads with MiXCR, one entry per CDR3 protein. The repertoire holds over 60,000 distinct CDR3 sequences, with 9.5% to 13% as singletons. The sample was whole blood, taken at baseline. These receptors all stem from an adult who was a healthcare worker with PCR-confirmed SARS-CoV-2 infection or an uninfected control (not recorded which). Each CDR3 is given with its conserved first and last residue. The order of the fields is clone size, D gene, V gene, J gene, CDR3 protein, CDR3 DNA. The D gene is left open where the match is weak. Clone size appears in some rows only: once, few, many, or a class for an expanded clone.

clone_size: -; d_call: -; v_call: TRBV27; j_call: TRBJ1-1; cdr3_aa: CASTPYPGGGTEAFF; cdr3_nt: TGTGCCAGCACCCCTTATCCCGGGGGGGGCACTGAAGCTTTCTTT
clone_size: medium-sized; d_call: TRBD1; v_call: TRBV19; j_call: TRBJ1-2; cdr3_aa: CASSILGTGAENGYTF; cdr3_nt: TGTGCCAGTAGTATTCTGGGGACAGGGGCGGAGAATGGCTACACCTTC
clone_size: few; d_call: -; v_call: TRBV5-5; j_call: TRBJ1-5; cdr3_aa: CASSLVGNSDQPQHF; cdr3_nt: TGTGCCAGCAGCTTGGTGGGGAATTCGGATCAGCCCCAGCATTTT
clone_size: few; d_call: -; v_call: TRBV2; j_call: TRBJ2-1; cdr3_aa: CASSTSGPLEFF; cdr3_nt: TGTGCCAGCAGCACAAGCGGGCCACTAGAGTTCTTC
clone_size: many; d_call: TRBD2; v_call: TRBV2; j_call: TRBJ2-7; cdr3_aa: CASSVGRGVAYEQYF; cdr3_nt: TGTGCCAGCAGTGTCGGGCGGGGGGTTGCCTACGAGCAGTACTTC
clone_size: few; d_call: -; v_call: TRBV6-6; j_call: TRBJ2-7; cdr3_aa: CASSPGGGGATGEQYF; cdr3_nt: TGTGCCAGCAGCCCAGGGGGCGGGGGGGCGACGGGAGAGCAGTACTTC
clone_size: many; d_call: -; v_call: TRBV29-1; j_call: TRBJ1-1; cdr3_aa: CSVLEGLNTEAFF; cdr3_nt: TGCAGCGTTTTAGAGGGTTTGAACACTGAAGCTTTCTTT
clone_size: -; d_call: TRBD1; v_call: TRBV12-5; j_call: TRBJ2-7; cdr3_aa: CAKDRVPYEQYF; cdr3_nt: TGTGCTAAAGACAGGGTACCTTACGAGCAGTACTTC
clone_size: -; d_call: TRBD1; v_call: TRBV12-3/TRBV12-4; j_call: TRBJ2-3; cdr3_aa: CASSTRTGAGGDTQYF; cdr3_nt: TGTGCCAGCAGTACCCGGACAGGGGCTGGTGGAGATACGCAGTATTTT
clone_size: many; d_call: TRBD1; v_call: TRBV12-3/TRBV12-4; j_call: TRBJ2-7; cdr3_aa: CATNRGPGYEQYF; cdr3_nt: TGTGCCACCAACAGGGGGCCCGGCTACGAGCAGTACTTC
clone_size: many; d_call: TRBD1; v_call: TRBV7-3; j_call: TRBJ1-1; cdr3_aa: CASSLTGGRTEAFF; cdr3_nt: TGTGCCAGCAGCTTAACAGGGGGCCGCACTGAAGCTTTCTTT
clone_size: -; d_call: TRBD1; v_call: TRBV7-2; j_call: TRBJ2-7; cdr3_aa: CASSTWTGSYEQYF; cdr3_nt: TGTGCCAGCAGCACCTGGACAGGGTCCTACGAGCAGTACTTC
clone_size: -; d_call: -; v_call: TRBV24-1; j_call: TRBJ2-7; cdr3_aa: CATSDGPTASYEQYF; cdr3_nt: TGTGCCACCAGTGACGGCCCGACTGCTTCCTACGAGCAGTACTTC
clone_size: few; d_call: -; v_call: TRBV4-3; j_call: TRBJ2-1; cdr3_aa: CASSQHLGGPGNEQFF; cdr3_nt: TGCGCCAGCAGCCAACACCTCGGGGGGCCGGGCAATGAGCAGTTCTTC
clone_size: few; d_call: TRBD1; v_call: TRBV10-3; j_call: TRBJ1-1; cdr3_aa: CAISDRGFFGNEAFF; cdr3_nt: TGTGCCATCAGTGACAGGGGGTTCTTTGGGAATGAAGCTTTCTTT
clone_size: -; d_call: -; v_call: TRBV2; j_call: TRBJ2-7; cdr3_aa: CASRTEGPEQYF; cdr3_nt: TGTGCCAGCAGAACCGAAGGGCCCGAGCAGTACTTC
clone_size: -; d_call: -; v_call: TRBV6-2/TRBV6-3; j_call: TRBJ2-7; cdr3_aa: CASRAGQNLYEQYF; cdr3_nt: TGTGCCAGCAGAGCCGGACAGAACCTCTACGAGCAGTACTTC
clone_size: many; d_call: -; v_call: TRBV3-1; j_call: TRBJ1-3; cdr3_aa: CASSNAWTAVSIYF; cdr3_nt: TGTGCCAGCAGTAACGCTTGGACAGCCGTCTCCATATATTTT
clone_size: few; d_call: -; v_call: TRBV15; j_call: TRBJ1-1; cdr3_aa: CATSRGGGGGPEAFF; cdr3_nt: TGTGCCACCAGCAGAGGTGGCGGGGGAGGCCCTGAAGCTTTCTTT
clone_size: -; d_call: TRBD1; v_call: TRBV20-1; j_call: TRBJ1-2; cdr3_aa: CSVRQGYGYTF; cdr3_nt: TGCAGTGTTCGACAGGGCTATGGCTACACCTTC
clone_size: many; d_call: TRBD1; v_call: TRBV4-3; j_call: TRBJ2-2; cdr3_aa: CASSQGPRDRTAGELFF; cdr3_nt: TGCGCCAGCAGCCAAGGACCCCGGGACAGGACGGCCGGGGAGCTGTTTTTT
clone_size: many; d_call: -; v_call: TRBV2; j_call: TRBJ2-3; cdr3_aa: CASSGGATDTQYF; cdr3_nt: TGTGCCAGCAGCGGCGGGGCGACAGATACGCAGTATTTT
clone_size: many; d_call: TRBD1; v_call: TRBV7-9; j_call: TRBJ2-5; cdr3_aa: CASSSGQGGSQETQYF; cdr3_nt: TGTGCCAGCAGCTCCGGACAGGGGGGAAGCCAAGAGACCCAGTACTTC
clone_size: few; d_call: TRBD1; v_call: TRBV20-1; j_call: TRBJ2-1; cdr3_aa: CSAEARQGLFNEQFF; cdr3_nt: TGCAGTGCGGAGGCACGACAGGGGTTGTTCAATGAGCAGTTCTTC
clone_size: -; d_call: TRBD2; v_call: TRBV12-3/TRBV12-4; j_call: TRBJ2-3; cdr3_aa: CASSFYERGADTQYF; cdr3_nt: TGTGCCAGCAGTTTTTATGAGCGGGGAGCAGATACGCAGTATTTT
clone_size: few; d_call: TRBD2; v_call: TRBV5-4; j_call: TRBJ2-3; cdr3_aa: CASSFSGVTDTQYF; cdr3_nt: TGTGCCAGCAGCTTTAGCGGGGTCACAGATACGCAGTATTTT
clone_size: many; d_call: -; v_call: TRBV5-1; j_call: TRBJ2-2; cdr3_aa: CASSWGLQLNTGELFF; cdr3_nt: TGCGCCAGCAGCTGGGGACTCCAATTAAACACCGGGGAGCTGTTTTTT
clone_size: few; d_call: TRBD2; v_call: TRBV9; j_call: TRBJ2-2; cdr3_aa: CASSVGGLSLNTGELFF; cdr3_nt: TGTGCCAGCAGCGTAGGGGGACTAAGCTTGAACACCGGGGAGCTGTTTTTT
clone_size: few; d_call: -; v_call: TRBV3-1; j_call: TRBJ2-1; cdr3_aa: CASSQGNLATYNEQFF; cdr3_nt: TGTGCCAGCAGCCAAGGGAACCTAGCCACCTACAATGAGCAGTTCTTC
clone_size: -; d_call: TRBD2; v_call: TRBV28; j_call: TRBJ2-7; cdr3_aa: CASSTSEERGGDSSYEQYF; cdr3_nt: TGTGCCAGCAGTACATCCGAGGAGCGGGGGGGAGATAGTTCCTACGAGCAGTACTTC
clone_size: -; d_call: -; v_call: TRBV20-1; j_call: TRBJ2-2; cdr3_aa: CSARDATREGGELFF; cdr3_nt: TGCAGTGCTAGAGATGCGACTAGAGAGGGCGGGGAGCTGTTTTTT
clone_size: many; d_call: -; v_call: TRBV19; j_call: TRBJ1-5; cdr3_aa: CASSDPNQPQHF; cdr3_nt: TGTGCCAGCTCCGACCCCAATCAGCCCCAGCATTTT
clone_size: many; d_call: -; v_call: TRBV9; j_call: TRBJ2-3; cdr3_aa: CASSLSPSTDTQYF; cdr3_nt: TGTGCCAGCAGCCTCTCTCCCAGCACAGATACGCAGTATTTT